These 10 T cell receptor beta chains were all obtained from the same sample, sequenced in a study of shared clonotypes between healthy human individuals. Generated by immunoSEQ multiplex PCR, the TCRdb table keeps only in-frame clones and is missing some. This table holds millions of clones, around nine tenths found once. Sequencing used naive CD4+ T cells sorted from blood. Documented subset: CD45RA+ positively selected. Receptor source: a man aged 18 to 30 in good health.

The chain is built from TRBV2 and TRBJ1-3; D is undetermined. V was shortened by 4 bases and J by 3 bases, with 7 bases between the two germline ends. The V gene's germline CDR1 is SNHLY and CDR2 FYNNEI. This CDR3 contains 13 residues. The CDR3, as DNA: TGTGCCAGCAGTGGCGAACTTGGAAACACCATATATTTT. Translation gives CASSGELGNTIYF.

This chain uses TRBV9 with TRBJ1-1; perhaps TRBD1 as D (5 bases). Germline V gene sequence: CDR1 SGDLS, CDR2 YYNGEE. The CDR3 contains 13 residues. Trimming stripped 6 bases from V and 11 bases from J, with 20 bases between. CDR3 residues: CASTPRSGGSAFF. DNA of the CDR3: TGTGCCAGCACCCCTCGATCCGGGGGGAGTGCTTTCTTT. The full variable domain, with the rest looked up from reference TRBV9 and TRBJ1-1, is DSGVTQTPKHLITATGQRVTLRCSPRSGDLSVYWYQQSLDQGLQFLIQYYNGEERAKGNILERFSAQQFPDLHSELNLSSLELGDSALYFCASTPRSGGSAFFGQGTRLTVV.

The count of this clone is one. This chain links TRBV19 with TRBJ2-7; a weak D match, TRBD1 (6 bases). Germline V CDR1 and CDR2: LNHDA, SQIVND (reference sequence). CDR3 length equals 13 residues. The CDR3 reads CATSGHLSYEQYF. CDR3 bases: TGTGCTACTTCGGGACACCTCTCCTACGAGCAGTACTTC.

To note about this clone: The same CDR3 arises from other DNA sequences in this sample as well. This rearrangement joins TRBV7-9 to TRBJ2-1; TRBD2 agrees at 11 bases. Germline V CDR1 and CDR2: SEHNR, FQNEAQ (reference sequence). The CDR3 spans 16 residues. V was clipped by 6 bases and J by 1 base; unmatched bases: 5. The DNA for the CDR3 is TGTGCCAGCAGTTTTAGCGGGAGGGCGTCCTACAATGAGCAGTTCTTC. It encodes CASSFSGRASYNEQFF.

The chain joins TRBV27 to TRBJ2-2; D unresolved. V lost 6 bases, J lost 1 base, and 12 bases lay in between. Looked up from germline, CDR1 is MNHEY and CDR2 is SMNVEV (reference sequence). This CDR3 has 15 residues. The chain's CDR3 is CASSPRPENTGELFF. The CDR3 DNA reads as TGTGCCAGCAGCCCGAGGCCGGAGAACACCGGGGAGCTGTTTTTT.

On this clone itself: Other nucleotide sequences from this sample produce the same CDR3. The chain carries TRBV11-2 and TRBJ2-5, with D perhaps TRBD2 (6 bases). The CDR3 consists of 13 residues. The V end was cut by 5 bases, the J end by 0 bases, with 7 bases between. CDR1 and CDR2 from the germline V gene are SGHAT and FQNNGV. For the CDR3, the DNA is TGTGCCAGCAGCCGGGACTACCAAGAGACCCAGTACTTC. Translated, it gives CASSRDYQETQYF.

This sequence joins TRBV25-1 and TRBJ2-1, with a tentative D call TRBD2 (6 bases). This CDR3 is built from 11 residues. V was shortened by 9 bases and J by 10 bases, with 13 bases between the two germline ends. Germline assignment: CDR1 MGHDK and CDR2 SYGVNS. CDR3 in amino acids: CASALAWEQFF. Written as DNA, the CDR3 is TGTGCCAGTGCACTAGCTTGGGAGCAGTTCTTC.

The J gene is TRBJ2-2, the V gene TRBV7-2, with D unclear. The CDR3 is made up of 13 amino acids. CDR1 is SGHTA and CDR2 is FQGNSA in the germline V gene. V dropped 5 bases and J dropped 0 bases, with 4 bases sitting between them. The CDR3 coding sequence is TGTGCCAGCAGCCAACCGAACACCGGGGAGCTGTTTTTT. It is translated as CASSQPNTGELFF.

CDR3 amino acids: CASSSQGGGTDTQYF. The CDR3 bases are TGTGCCAGCAGTTCCCAGGGAGGAGGCACAGATACGCAGTATTTT. The V call is TRBV6-4, the J call TRBJ2-3, with a tentative D call TRBD2 (6 bases). Deletions cut 5 bases from V and 1 base from J, with 13 bases between. The CDR3 runs to 15 residues. Germline CDR1 reads MRHNA; CDR2 reads SNTAGT.

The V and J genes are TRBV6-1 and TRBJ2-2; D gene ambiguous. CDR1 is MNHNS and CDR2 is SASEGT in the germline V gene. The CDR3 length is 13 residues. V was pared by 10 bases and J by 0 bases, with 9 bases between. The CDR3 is CAITTPNTGELFF. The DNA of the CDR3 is TGTGCCATTACGACACCGAACACCGGGGAGCTGTTTTTT.